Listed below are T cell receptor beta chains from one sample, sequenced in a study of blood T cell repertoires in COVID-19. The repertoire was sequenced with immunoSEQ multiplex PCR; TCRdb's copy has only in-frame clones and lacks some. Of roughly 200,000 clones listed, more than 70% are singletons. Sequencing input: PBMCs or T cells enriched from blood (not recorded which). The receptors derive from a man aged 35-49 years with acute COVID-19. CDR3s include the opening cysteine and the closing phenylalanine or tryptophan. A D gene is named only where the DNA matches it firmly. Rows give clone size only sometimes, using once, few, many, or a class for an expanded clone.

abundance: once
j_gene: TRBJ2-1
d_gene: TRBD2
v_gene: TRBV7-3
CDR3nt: TGTGCCAGCAGCTTAAACCCTAGCGGGAGGGTGAATGAGCAGTTCTTC
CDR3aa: CASSLNPSGRVNEQFF

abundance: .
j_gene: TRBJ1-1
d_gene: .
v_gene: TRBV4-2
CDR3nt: TGTGCCAGCAGCCAAGAAGAGGGAGGGCTGAACACTGAAGCTTTCTTT
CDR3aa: CASSQEEGGLNTEAFF

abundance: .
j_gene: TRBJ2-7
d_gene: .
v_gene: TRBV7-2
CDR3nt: TGTGCCAGCAGCTCGACGGGTTTAGCCTACGAGCAGTACTTC
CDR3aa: CASSSTGLAYEQYF

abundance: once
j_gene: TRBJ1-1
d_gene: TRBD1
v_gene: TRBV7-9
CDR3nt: TGTGCCAGCAGCTACGTGGGGACAGGGGGCATGGCTGAAGCTTTCTTT
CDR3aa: CASSYVGTGGMAEAFF

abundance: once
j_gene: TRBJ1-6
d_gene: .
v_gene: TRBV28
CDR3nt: TGTGCCAGCAGACCGGGAGGGCAGAATTCACCCCTCCACTTT
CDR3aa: CASRPGGQNSPLHF

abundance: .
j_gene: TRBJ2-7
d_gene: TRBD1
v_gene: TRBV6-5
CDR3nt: TGTGCCAGCAGTCCGGGACAGATTTACGAGCAGTACTTC
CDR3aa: CASSPGQIYEQYF

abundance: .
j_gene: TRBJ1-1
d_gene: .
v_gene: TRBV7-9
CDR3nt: TGTGCCAGCAGCCCGAGGCCTAACACTGAAGCTTTCTTT
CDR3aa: CASSPRPNTEAFF

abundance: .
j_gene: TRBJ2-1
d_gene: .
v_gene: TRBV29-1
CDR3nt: TGCAGCGTGGGCGGGCAGGGGCCATGGGAGCAGTTCTTC
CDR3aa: CSVGGQGPWEQFF

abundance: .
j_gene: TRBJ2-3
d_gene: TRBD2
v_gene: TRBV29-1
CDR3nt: TGCAGCGCTGACCTTCGACTAGCGCGCACAGATACGCAGTATTTT
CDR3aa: CSADLRLARTDTQYF

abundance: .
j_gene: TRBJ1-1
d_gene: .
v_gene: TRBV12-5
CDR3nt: TGTGCTAGTGGTTTCGCGGTGAACACTGAAGCTTTCTTT
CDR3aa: CASGFAVNTEAFF

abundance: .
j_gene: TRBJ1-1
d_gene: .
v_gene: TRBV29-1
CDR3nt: TGCAGCGCTGGACCGGGGGGGTCTGAAGCTTTCTTT
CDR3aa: CSAGPGGSEAFF

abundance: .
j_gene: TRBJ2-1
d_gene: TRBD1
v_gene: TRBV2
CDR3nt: TGTGCCAGCAGTTCCAGACAGGGGAGCTCCTACAATGAGCAGTTCTTC
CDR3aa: CASSSRQGSSYNEQFF

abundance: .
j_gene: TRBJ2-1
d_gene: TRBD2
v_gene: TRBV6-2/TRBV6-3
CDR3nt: TGTGCCAGCAGTCCCCTCACTAGCGGGAGGTACAATGAGCAGTTCTTC
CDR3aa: CASSPLTSGRYNEQFF

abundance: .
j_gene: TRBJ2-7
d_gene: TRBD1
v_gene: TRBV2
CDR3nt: TGTGCCAGCAGTAAGAACCAGGGGGCCTACGAGCAGTACTTC
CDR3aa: CASSKNQGAYEQYF

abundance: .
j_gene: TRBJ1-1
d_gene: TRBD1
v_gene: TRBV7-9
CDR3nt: TGTGCCAGCAGCCCAAAGGGGGCGGGGAGCACTGAAGCTTTCTTT
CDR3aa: CASSPKGAGSTEAFF

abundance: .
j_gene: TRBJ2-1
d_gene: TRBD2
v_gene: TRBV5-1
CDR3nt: TGCGCCAGCACTCTTACTAGCGGGAGGGCCGGTGAGCAGTTCTTC
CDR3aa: CASTLTSGRAGEQFF

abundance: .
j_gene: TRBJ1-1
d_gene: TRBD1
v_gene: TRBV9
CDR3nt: TGTGCCAGCAGCGAGACCCCGGACAGGGCGAAGGCTTTCTTT
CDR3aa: CASSETPDRAKAFF

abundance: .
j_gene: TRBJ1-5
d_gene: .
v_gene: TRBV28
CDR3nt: TGTGCCAGCACCTCGTCGGGGCAGCCCCAGCATTTT
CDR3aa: CASTSSGQPQHF

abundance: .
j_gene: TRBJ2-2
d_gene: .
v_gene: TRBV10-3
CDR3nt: TGTGCCATCAGTGAGTCTAGAGCACTCACCGGGGAGCTGTTTTTT
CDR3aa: CAISESRALTGELFF

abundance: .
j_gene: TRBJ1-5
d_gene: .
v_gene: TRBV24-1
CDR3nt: TGTGCCACCAGTGTTGGCGCGGGGTATCAGCCCCAGCATTTT
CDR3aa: CATSVGAGYQPQHF

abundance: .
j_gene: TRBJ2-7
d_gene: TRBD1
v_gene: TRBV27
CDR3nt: TGTGCCAGCAGTTTCCACTCCGGGACAGGGACGGACGAGCAGTACTTC
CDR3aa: CASSFHSGTGTDEQYF

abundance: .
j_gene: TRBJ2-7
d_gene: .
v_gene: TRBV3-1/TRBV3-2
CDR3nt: TGTGCCAGCAGCCAAAGCTATGCCGAGCAGTACTTC
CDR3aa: CASSQSYAEQYF

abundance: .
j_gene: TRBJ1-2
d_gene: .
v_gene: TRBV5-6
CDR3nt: TGTGCCAGCAGCTTCGGGTCGATTTATGGCTACACCTTC
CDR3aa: CASSFGSIYGYTF

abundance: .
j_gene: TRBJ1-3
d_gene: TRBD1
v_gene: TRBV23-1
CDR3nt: TGCGCCAGCAGTCTAAATTGGGGACAGGGAAACACCATATATTTT
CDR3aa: CASSLNWGQGNTIYF

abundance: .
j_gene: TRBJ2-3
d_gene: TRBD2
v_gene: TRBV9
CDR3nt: TGTGCCAGCAGCGCCGCTAGCGGGAGAGATACGCAGTATTTT
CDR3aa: CASSAASGRDTQYF

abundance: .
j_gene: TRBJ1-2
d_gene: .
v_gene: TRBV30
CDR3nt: TGTGCCTCGCCGACGCGTGGGGGGATTAACTATGGCTACACCTTC
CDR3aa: CASPTRGGINYGYTF

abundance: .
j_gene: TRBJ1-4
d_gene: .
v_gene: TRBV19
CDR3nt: TGTGCCAGTAGCCCCAGGGGAGGGTATGAAAAACTGTTTTTT
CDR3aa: CASSPRGGYEKLFF

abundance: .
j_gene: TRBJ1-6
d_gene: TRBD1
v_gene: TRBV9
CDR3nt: TGTGCCAGCAGCCCCCAGGACAGGGGACCCCTCCACTTT
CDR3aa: CASSPQDRGPLHF

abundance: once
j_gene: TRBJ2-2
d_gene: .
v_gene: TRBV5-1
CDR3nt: TGCGCCAGCAGCTATGGTCTCACTTCCCCCGGGGAGCTGTTTTTT
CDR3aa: CASSYGLTSPGELFF